Each of the 18 T cell receptor beta chains below was sequenced from the same sample in a study of read filtering for tumor transcriptome and immune sequencing. Molecular barcoded adaptors covering alpha/delta and beta/gamma chains were used on approximately 400 ng RNA. One entry per CDR3 protein, called by TCRdb with MiXCR from the reads. The sample includes around 20,000 distinct CDR3 sequences, over 20% seen only once; the top ten take more than 20%. Sample: a population of CD138-negative cells sorted from bone marrow. These receptors originate from a donor aged 40 or over with multiple myeloma.

This clonotype is deemed medium-sized. CDR3 in amino acids: CASSEAGDSPLHF. The CDR3 DNA reads as TGCGCCAGCAGTGAGGCGGGGGATTCACCCCTCCACTTT. The chain couples TRBV10-1 to TRBJ1-6; a possible D gene is TRBD1 (5 bases). Between the trimmed V and J ends, which lost 2 bases and 8 bases, there was a span of 7 bases. Germline V gives CDR1 WNHNN, CDR2 SYGVQD (reference sequence). The CDR3 contains 13 residues.

Comment on this clonotype: The junction does not match germline at one end; this may be a read error. CDR3: CAGSYKRQGGYEQYF. CDR3 coding DNA: TGTGCCGGCAGTTACAAGAGACAGGGAGGGTACGAGCAGTACTTC. This chain uses TRBV6-2 or TRBV6-3 with TRBJ2-7; D is perhaps TRBD1 or TRBD2 (7 bases each). Per germline, CDR1 MNHEY and CDR2 SVGEGT. The CDR3 totals 15 residues.

This clonotype was found many times. This CDR3 reads CASSSPSGTGVVFSTDTQYF. For the CDR3, the DNA is TGTGCCAGCAGCTCCCCATCGGGGACAGGGGTGGTTTTTAGCACAGATACGCAGTATTTT. The chain is built from TRBV11-2 and TRBJ2-3; 10 bases match TRBD1. V lost 4 bases and J lost 0; bases outside the gene matches: 16. CDR3 size: 20 residues. Germline-derived CDR1 and CDR2 are SGHAT and FQNNGV.

As to this clonotype: A far more abundant clone sits one base away, making this likely a read error. This chain uses TRBV11-2 with TRBJ2-1; possibly TRBD2 for D (5 bases). V lost 5 bases and J 5 bases, leaving 16 bases between the germline ends. This CDR3 comprises 15 residues. Germline-derived CDR1 and CDR2 are SGHAT and FQNNGV. CDR3 sequence reads: CASSLSGSQNNEQFF. The CDR3 DNA sequence: TGTGCCAGCAGCCTATCGGGGAGTCAGAACAATGAGCAGTTCTTC.

This clonotype counts as medium-sized (0.01 to 0.1%). CDR3 coding DNA: TGTGCCAGTCTAGAACAATTAAACACCGGGGAGCTGTTTTTT. Translated, it gives CASLEQLNTGELFF. This sequence joins TRBV12-3 or TRBV12-4 and TRBJ2-2; D call uncertain. CDR3 length: 14 amino acids. Deletions cut 9 bases from V and 2 bases from J, with 13 bases between.

In this sample, this clonotype turned up many times. The chain joins TRBV29-1 to TRBJ2-7; tentatively, D is TRBD2 (6 bases). Germline CDR1 SQVTM, CDR2 ANQGSEA. The CDR3 extends over 13 amino acids. V lost 4 bases to trimming and J lost 7 bases, with 17 bases between them. CDR3 sequence reads: CSVVGGTNGEQYF. CDR3 DNA sequence: TGCAGCGTTGTTGGGGGGACGAATGGTGAGCAGTACTTC.

This clonotype was counted once. A read error may explain this, as a much larger clone is one base away. The conserved phenylalanine or tryptophan normally closing the CDR3 is absent here, so this likely arose from a read error. The chain carries TRBV7-9 and TRBJ2-1; D gene ambiguous. The CDR3 spans 12 residues. The germline V and J ends were trimmed by 5 bases and 8 bases, with 10 bases remaining between them. Germline CDR1 reads SEHNR; CDR2 reads FQNEAQ (reference sequence). This CDR3 reads CASSLAFDEQFL. The CDR3 DNA reads as TGTGCCAGCAGCCTGGCCTTTGATGAGCAGTTCCTC.

Only a few counts were recorded for this clonotype. The V gene is TRBV12-3 or TRBV12-4, the J gene TRBJ1-2; perhaps TRBD1 as D (5 bases). Trimming removed 3 bases from V and 3 bases from J, with 11 bases in between. The CDR3 contains 14 residues. The CDR3 spells CASSLQGADYGYTF. In nucleotides, the CDR3 is TGTGCCAGCAGTTTGCAGGGCGCGGACTATGGCTACACCTTC.

The table lists this clonotype with many counts. The CDR3 coding sequence is TGCGCCAGCAGCAACCCTCGACAGCCGGGGTCTGAGGAGCAGTTCTTC. It translates to CASSNPRQPGSEEQFF. J is TRBJ2-1 and V is TRBV5-1; perhaps D is TRBD1 or TRBD2 (5 bases each). The length of the CDR3 is 16 residues. Trimming left V 4 bases short and J 10 bases short, with 24 bases between. Germline V gene sequence: CDR1 SGHRS, CDR2 YFSETQ. The variable domain in full, with the rest retrieved from reference TRBV5-1 and TRBJ2-1, is KAGVTQTPRYLIKTRGQQVTLSCSPISGHRSVSWYQQTPGQGLQFLFEYFSETQRNKGNFPGRFSGRQFSNSRSEMNVSTLELGDSALYLCASSNPRQPGSEEQFFGPGTRLTVL.

This clonotype was picked up a small number of times. This chain joins TRBV2 and TRBJ2-5; 9 nucleotides match TRBD2. This CDR3 has 15 residues. Germline lookup yields CDR1 SNHLY and CDR2 FYNNEI. Trimming took 6 bases from V and 3 from J; bases not matched to a gene: 8. The DNA for the CDR3 is TGTGCCAGCAGGTTGGATAGCGGGAGAAAAGAGACCCAGTACTTC. Encoded protein: CASRLDSGRKETQYF.

The sample holds a few counts of this clonotype. The DNA for the CDR3 is TGTGCCAGCAGTGAGAGCCGTGCGGATACGCAGTATTTT. This translates into CASSESRADTQYF. This rearrangement joins TRBV6-1 to TRBJ2-3; D unclear. Germline CDR1 reads MNHNS; CDR2 reads SASEGT. V was cut by 3 bases and J by 6 bases, with 10 bases left in between. CDR3 size: 13 residues.

This clonotype was found many times. This chain uses TRBV29-1 with TRBJ1-1; D is unclear. Trimming stripped 6 bases from V and 7 bases from J, with 18 bases between. The CDR3 has 13 amino acids. CDR1 SQVTM and CDR2 ANQGSEA come from the germline V gene. CDR3 in DNA: TGCAGCGTACTCAGATCCGGAGGGAATGAAGCTTTCTTT. It specifies CSVLRSGGNEAFF.

This clonotype was seen many times. This chain uses TRBV4-1 with TRBJ2-3; 7 positions match TRBD1. J lost 4 bases, V lost 3 bases, and 10 bases had no gene match. CDR1 is MGHRA and CDR2 is YSYEKL in the germline V gene. The CDR3 has 16 residues. The CDR3 is CASSHNRAGGSDTQYF. Here the CDR3 DNA reads TGCGCCAGCAGCCATAATCGAGCAGGGGGTTCAGATACGCAGTATTTT.

As to this clonotype: A far larger clone is one base from this, pointing to a likely read error. The rearrangement links TRBV7-9 to TRBJ2-7; a possible D gene is TRBD2 (6 bases). V dropped 5 bases and J dropped 0 bases, with 29 bases sitting between them. The CDR3 consists of 20 residues. Germline assignment: CDR1 SEHNR and CDR2 FQNEAQ (reference sequence). The DNA of the CDR3 is TGTGCCAGCAGCGCACTTACCGGGCCGCGGGGCAATAGGAACTCCTACGAGCAGTACTTC. This gives the protein CASSALTGPRGNRNSYEQYF.

Comment on this clonotype: This may arise from a read error, as a much more abundant clone is one base away. This chain uses TRBV4-2 with TRBJ2-1; possible D gene TRBD2, 7 bases. CDR1 LGHNA and CDR2 YNFKEQ come from the germline V gene. This CDR3 contains 13 residues. DNA for the CDR3: TGTGCCCGCGGGGGCGGAAAACACAATGAGCCGTTCTTC. Translating gives CARGGGKHNEPFF.

This clonotype was detected only a few times. J is TRBJ2-6 and V is TRBV29-1; 14 positions match TRBD2. J was trimmed by 7 bases and V by 6 bases; bases with no gene match: 5. The CDR3 contains 15 residues. Germline V CDR1 and CDR2: SQVTM, ANQGSEA. CDR3 DNA sequence: TGCAGCGTGGGACTAGCGGGAGAAGGCGCCAACGTCCTGACTTTC. It specifies CSVGLAGEGANVLTF.

This clonotype was seen repeatedly, ten times or more. The chain is built from TRBV29-1 and TRBJ2-5; D remains unclear. CDR1 SQVTM and CDR2 ANQGSEA come from the germline V gene. This CDR3 has 12 residues. The V end was cut by 6 bases, the J end by 5 bases, with 13 bases between. Here the CDR3 DNA reads TGCAGCGTGCCGGCGGCGGCTGAGACCCAGTACTTC. This codes for CSVPAAAETQYF.

The gene calls are TRBV12-3 or TRBV12-4 and TRBJ2-4; D remains unclear. This CDR3 is 12 amino acids long. The V end lost 7 bases, the J end lost 8 bases, and 12 bases lay between the germline ends. This CDR3 is CASKLGLDIQYF. In DNA, the CDR3 is TGTGCCAGCAAGCTGGGCCTGGACATTCAGTACTTC.